This TCR beta chain was recorded in a study of CD8 T cells in Susac syndrome (dated by TCRdb to 2018 to 2020). The study in broad terms: Whether CD8+ T cell activation and differentiation in Susac syndrome was antigen driven was tested using repertoire sequencing.

Peripheral blood CD8+ and CD4+ T cells from healthy donors, Susac syndrome patients and multiple sclerosis patients were profiled using high-throughput TCR beta sequencing. Multiple sclerosis controls were treatment-naive patients with stable or active relapsing-remitting disease fulfilling revised McDonald criteria. Bulk CD8+ and CD4+ T cells were purified magnetically by negative isolation, whereas CD8+ TEMRA cells were enriched by FACS. Blood was drawn into EDTA tubes, processed within 24 hours, and PBMCs were isolated by density gradient centrifugation. PBMCs intended for TCR sequencing were cryopreserved in liquid nitrogen and thawed later in a water bath at 37 degrees C. Purity of sorted or isolated CD4+, CD8+ and CD8+ TEMRA cells was at least 90%. On the study overall, not on this receptor specifically: The number of individuals in the TCR sequencing and HLA analysis was acknowledged as relatively small.

Concerning this clonotype itself: This clone's antigen is unknown. No base qualities exist here, and no much larger clone lies one base off it.

RNA was extracted using the RNeasy kit, and roughly 0.5 to 1 microgram was reverse transcribed with random hexamers. The immunoSEQ multiplex PCR assay, covering 54 Vbeta and 13 Jbeta segments, was used to amplify TCR beta CDR3 regions. Bias from PCR amplification was corrected by using a synthetic template baseline for primer optimization and for computational correction. The authors processed their data as follows. Reads were annotated to V, D and J genes per IMGT and analyzed with immunoSEQ Analyzer, keeping only productive sequences. Clonality was computed as one minus Shannon entropy normalized by log2 of the number of productive unique sequences. For each patient and control, public and private clones were evaluated among the 100 most prevalent clones. A clone was defined as Susac-specific if it was absent from the healthy and MS cohorts, from approximately 980 published viral clones and from other ImmuneACCESS disease sequences. Starting from the raw public reads, TCRdb applied fastp trimming at Q25, assembled clones with MiXCR and retained in-frame beta chains. Rows merge per CDR3 protein into single entries with the most common DNA and genes. The V and J calls shown here were made by TCRdb, not taken from the authors' results. The sample data list approximately 160,000 distinct CDR3 sequences, and approximately 93% of these were observed just once. Of the sample, under 0.095% is held by the ten largest clones.

The receptor's source is a human donor with multiple sclerosis. The sample was CD4+ T cells from PBMCs.

The bases read TGTGCCAGCAGCTTAGGACTAGCGGGACGCACCGGGGAGCTGTTTTTT. Its protein product is CASSLGLAGRTGELFF. This receptor chain uses TRBV5-6 and TRBJ2-2; TRBD2 aligns with 12 central bases. There are 16 amino acids in the CDR3, from cysteine to phenylalanine inclusive. The sequence is cut down to CDR3 DNA, 48 bases in frame from base 1. Clipping removes 2 bases from V and 4 bases from J, with 3 as the unmatched junction base count. From a lookup of the germline V gene, CDR1 and CDR2 are SGHDT and YYEEEE.